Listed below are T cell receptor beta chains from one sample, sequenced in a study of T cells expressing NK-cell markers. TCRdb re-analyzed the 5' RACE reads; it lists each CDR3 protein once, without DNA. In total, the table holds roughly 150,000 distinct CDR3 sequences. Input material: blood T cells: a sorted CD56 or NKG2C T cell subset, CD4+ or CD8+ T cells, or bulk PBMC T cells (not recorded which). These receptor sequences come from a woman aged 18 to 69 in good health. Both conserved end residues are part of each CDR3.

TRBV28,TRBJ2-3,CASSSLWTSGRTDTQYF
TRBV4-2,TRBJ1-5,CASSQDGDQPQHF
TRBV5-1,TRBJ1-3,CASSSAVSGNTIYF
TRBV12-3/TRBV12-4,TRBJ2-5,CASSLRSSETQYF
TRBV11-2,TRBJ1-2,CASSLTSGGGIYGYTF
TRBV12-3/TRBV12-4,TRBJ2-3,CASSRVATSTDTQYF
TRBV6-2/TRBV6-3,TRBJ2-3,CASSYPTGRVGDTQYF
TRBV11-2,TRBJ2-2,CASSLDWGPAGELFF
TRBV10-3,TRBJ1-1,CASHSRGENTEAFF
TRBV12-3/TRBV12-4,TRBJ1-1,CASRVRGLNTEAFF
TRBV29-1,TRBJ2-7,CSVVLAVYSYEQYF
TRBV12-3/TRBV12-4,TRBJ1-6,CASRKTGTGSPLHF
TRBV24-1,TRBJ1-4,CATSEPQGANREKLFF
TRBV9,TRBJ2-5,CASSTGQGAETQYF
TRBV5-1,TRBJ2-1,CASSFNRNNEQFF
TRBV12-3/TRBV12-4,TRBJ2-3,CASSLGGRLSTDTQYF
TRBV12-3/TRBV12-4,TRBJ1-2,CASSKRTGVSYGYTF
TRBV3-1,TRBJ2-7,CASSQVYEQYF
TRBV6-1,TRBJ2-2,CASSEQVAAGELFF
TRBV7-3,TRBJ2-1,CASSLTSLAGGEQFF
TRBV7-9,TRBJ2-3,CASRLTSGNTQYF
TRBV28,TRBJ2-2,CASSLKVPGELFF
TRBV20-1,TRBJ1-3,CSAQSHRQRNTIYF
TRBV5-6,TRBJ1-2,CASSFSAGRSGYTF
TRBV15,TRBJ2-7,CATGRGGYEQYF
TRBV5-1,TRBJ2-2,CASRILAGGAGELFF
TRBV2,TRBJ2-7,CASLPDGFTYEQYF